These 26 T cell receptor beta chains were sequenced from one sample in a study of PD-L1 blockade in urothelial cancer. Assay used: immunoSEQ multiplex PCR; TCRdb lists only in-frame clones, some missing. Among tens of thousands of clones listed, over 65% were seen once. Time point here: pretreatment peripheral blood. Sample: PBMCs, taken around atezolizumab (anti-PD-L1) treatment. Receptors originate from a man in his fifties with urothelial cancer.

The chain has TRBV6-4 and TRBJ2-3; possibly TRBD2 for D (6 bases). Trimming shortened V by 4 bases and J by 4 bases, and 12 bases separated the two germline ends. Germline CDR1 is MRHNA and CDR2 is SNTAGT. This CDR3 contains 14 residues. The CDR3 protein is CASSARLGSDTQYF. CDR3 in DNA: TGTGCCAGCAGTGCTAGACTAGGGTCAGATACGCAGTATTTT.

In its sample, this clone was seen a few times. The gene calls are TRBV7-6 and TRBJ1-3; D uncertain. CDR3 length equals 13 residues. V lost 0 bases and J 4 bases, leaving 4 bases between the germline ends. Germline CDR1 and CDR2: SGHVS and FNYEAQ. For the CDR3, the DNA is TGTGCCAGCAGCTTAGCTGCGGGAAACACCATATATTTT. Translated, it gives CASSLAAGNTIYF.

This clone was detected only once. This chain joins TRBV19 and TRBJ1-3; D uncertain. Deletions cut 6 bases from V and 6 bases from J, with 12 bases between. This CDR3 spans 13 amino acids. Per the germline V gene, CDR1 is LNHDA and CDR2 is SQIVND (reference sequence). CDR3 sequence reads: CASSGLGLNTIYF. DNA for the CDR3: TGTGCCAGTAGCGGTCTCGGTCTAAACACCATATATTTT.

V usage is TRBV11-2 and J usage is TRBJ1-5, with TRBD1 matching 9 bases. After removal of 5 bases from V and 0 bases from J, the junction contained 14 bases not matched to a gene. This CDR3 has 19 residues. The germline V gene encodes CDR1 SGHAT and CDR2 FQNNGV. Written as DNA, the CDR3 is TGTGCCAGCAGCCAACACGGGACAGGGAAGGGGAATAGCAATCAGCCCCAGCATTTT. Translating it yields CASSQHGTGKGNSNQPQHF.

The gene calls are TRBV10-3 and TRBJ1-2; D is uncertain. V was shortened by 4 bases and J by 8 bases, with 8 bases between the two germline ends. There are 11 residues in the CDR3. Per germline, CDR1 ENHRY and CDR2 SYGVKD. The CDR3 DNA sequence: TGTGCCATCAGTGTGGGAGGCGGCTACACCTTC. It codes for CAISVGGGYTF.

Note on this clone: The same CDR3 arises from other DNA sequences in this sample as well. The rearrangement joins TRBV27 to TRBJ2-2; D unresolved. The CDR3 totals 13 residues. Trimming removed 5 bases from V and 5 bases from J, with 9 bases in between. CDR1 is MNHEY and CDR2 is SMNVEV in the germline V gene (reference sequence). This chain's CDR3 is CASSLPYTGELFF. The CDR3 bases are TGTGCCAGCAGTCTACCTTATACCGGGGAGCTGTTTTTT.

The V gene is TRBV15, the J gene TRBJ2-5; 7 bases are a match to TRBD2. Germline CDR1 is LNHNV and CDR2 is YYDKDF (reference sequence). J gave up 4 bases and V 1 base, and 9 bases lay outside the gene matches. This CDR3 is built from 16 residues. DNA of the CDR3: TGTGCCACCAGCAGAGGGGGGGGAGGTTCAGGAGAGACCCAGTACTTC. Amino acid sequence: CATSRGGGGSGETQYF.

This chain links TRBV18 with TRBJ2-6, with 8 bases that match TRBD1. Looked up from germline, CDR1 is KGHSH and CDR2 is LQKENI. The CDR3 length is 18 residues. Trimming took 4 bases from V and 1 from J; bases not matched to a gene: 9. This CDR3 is CASSLLAGGPSGANVLTF. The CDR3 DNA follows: TGTGCCAGCTCACTTCTGGCAGGGGGCCCGTCTGGGGCCAACGTCCTGACTTTC.

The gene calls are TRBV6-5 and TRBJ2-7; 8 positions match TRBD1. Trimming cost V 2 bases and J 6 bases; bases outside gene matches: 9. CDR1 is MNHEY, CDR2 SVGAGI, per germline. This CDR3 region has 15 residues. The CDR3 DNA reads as TGTGCCAGCAGTTACACCCTGGGACAGGCGCGCGAGCAGTACTTC. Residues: CASSYTLGQAREQYF.

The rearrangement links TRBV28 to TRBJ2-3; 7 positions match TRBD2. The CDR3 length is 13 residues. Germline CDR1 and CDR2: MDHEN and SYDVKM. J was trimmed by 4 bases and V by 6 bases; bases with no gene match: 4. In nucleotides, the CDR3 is TGTGCCAGCAGCCTAGCGGCCCCAGATACGCAGTATTTT. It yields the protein CASSLAAPDTQYF.

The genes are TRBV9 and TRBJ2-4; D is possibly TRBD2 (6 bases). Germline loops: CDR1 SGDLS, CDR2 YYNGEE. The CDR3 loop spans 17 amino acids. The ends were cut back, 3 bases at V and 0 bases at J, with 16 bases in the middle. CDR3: CASSAGDSPAAKNIQYF. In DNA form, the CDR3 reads TGTGCCAGCAGCGCGGGAGACAGTCCCGCAGCCAAAAACATTCAGTACTTC.

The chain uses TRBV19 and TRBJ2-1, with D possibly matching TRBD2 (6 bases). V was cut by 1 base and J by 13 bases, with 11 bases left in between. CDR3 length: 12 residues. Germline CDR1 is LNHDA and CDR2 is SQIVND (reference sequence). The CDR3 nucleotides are TGTGCCAGTAGTATAGGAAGACTAGATCAGTTCTTC. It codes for CASSIGRLDQFF.

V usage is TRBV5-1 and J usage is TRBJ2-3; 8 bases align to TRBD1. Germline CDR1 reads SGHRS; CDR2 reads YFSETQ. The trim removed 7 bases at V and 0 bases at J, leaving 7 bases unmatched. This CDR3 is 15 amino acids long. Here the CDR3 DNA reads TGCGCCAGCGGGACAGGACTGACTAGCACAGATACGCAGTATTTT. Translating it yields CASGTGLTSTDTQYF. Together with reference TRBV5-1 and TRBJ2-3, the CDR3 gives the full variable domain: KAGVTQTPRYLIKTRGQQVTLSCSPISGHRSVSWYQQTPGQGLQFLFEYFSETQRNKGNFPGRFSGRQFSNSRSEMNVSTLELGDSALYLCASGTGLTSTDTQYFGPGTRLTVL.

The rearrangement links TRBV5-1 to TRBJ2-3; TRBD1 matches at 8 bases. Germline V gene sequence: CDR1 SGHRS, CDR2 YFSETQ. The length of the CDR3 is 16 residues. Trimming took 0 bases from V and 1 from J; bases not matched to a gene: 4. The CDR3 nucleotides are TGCGCCAGCAGCTTGGTACCGGGACAGGGCACAGATACGCAGTATTTT. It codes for CASSLVPGQGTDTQYF. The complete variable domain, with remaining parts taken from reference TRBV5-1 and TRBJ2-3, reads KAGVTQTPRYLIKTRGQQVTLSCSPISGHRSVSWYQQTPGQGLQFLFEYFSETQRNKGNFPGRFSGRQFSNSRSEMNVSTLELGDSALYLCASSLVPGQGTDTQYFGPGTRLTVL.

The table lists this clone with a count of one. For the CDR3, the DNA is TGTGCCAGCAGCTTAGGGGGGACTAGCGGATCCAATGAGCAGTTCTTC. It is translated as CASSLGGTSGSNEQFF. This chain links TRBV11-3 with TRBJ2-1; 11 bases line up with TRBD2. This CDR3 is built from 16 residues. Germline V gene lookup returns CDR1 SGHNT and CDR2 YENEEA. V trimming: 1 base; J trimming: 6 bases; junction bases outside the gene matches: 5. Supplemented by reference TRBV11-3 and TRBJ2-1, the full variable domain reads EAGVVQSPRYKIIEKKQPVAFWCNPISGHNTLYWYLQNLGQGPELLIRYENEEAVDDSQLPKDRFSAERLKGVDSTLKIQPAELGDSAVYLCASSLGGTSGSNEQFFGPGTRLTVL.

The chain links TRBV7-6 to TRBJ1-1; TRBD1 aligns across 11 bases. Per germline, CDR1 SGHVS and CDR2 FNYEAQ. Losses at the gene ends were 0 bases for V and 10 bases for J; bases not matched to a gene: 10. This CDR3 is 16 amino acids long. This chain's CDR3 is CASSLARPGQGVGAFF. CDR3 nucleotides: TGTGCCAGCAGCTTAGCGCGTCCGGGACAGGGGGTTGGAGCTTTCTTT.

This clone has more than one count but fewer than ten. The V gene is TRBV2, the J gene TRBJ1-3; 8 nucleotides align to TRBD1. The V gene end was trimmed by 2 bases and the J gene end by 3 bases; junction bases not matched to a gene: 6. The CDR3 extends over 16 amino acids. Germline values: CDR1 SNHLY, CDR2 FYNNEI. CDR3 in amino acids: CASSEYAGGFGNTIYF. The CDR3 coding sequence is TGTGCCAGCAGTGAATATGCAGGGGGCTTTGGAAACACCATATATTTT.

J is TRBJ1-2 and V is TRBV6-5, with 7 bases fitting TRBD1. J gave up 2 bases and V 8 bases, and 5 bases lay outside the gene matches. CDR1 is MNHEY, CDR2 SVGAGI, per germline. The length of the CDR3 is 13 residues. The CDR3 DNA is TGTGCCAGCTCCGAGACAGGGAACTATGGCTACACCTTC. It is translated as CASSETGNYGYTF.

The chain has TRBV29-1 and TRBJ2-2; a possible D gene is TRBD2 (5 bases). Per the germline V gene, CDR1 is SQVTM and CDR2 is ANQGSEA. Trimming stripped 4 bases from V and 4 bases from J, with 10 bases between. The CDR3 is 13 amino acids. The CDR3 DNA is TGCAGCGTTGGAGGGTCTGGCACCGGGGAGCTGTTTTTT. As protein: CSVGGSGTGELFF.

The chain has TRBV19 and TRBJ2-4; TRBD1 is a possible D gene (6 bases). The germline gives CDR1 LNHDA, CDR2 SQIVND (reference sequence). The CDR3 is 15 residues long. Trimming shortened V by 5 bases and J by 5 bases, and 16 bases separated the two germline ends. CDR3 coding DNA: TGTGCCAGTAGTGTCAACCCCGGGACACAAAACATTCAGTACTTC. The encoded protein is CASSVNPGTQNIQYF.

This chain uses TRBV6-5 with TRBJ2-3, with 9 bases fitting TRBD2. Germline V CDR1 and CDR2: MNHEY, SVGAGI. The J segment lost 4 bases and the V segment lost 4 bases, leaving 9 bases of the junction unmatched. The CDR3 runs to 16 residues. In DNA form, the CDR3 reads TGTGCCAGCAGTTTCGATGGACTAGCGTATTCAGATACGCAGTATTTT. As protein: CASSFDGLAYSDTQYF.

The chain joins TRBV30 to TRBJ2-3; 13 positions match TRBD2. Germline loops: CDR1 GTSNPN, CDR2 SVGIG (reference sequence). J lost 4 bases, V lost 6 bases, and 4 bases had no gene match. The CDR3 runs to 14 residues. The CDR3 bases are TGTGCCTGCTTACTAGCGGGGGGGTCAGATACGCAGTATTTT. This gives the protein CACLLAGGSDTQYF.

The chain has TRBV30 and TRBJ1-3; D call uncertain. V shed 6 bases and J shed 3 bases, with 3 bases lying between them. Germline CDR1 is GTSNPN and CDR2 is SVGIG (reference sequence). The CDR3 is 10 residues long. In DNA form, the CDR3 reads TGTGCCTGTCGTGGAAACACCATATATTTT. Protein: CACRGNTIYF.

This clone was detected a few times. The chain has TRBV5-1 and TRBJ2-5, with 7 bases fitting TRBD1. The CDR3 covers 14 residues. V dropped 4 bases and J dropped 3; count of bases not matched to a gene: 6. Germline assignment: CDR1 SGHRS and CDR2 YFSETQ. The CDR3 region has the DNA TGCGCCAGCAGCGTGGGACAGCCTAAAGAGACCCAGTACTTC. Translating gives CASSVGQPKETQYF. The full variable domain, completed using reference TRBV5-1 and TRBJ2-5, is KAGVTQTPRYLIKTRGQQVTLSCSPISGHRSVSWYQQTPGQGLQFLFEYFSETQRNKGNFPGRFSGRQFSNSRSEMNVSTLELGDSALYLCASSVGQPKETQYFGPGTRLLVL.

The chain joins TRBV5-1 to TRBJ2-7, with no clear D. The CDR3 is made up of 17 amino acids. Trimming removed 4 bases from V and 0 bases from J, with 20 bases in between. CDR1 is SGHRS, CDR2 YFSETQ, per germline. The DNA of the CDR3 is TGCGCCAGCAGCCCCCTTGTCAGGTCTCAGGTCTCCTACGAGCAGTACTTC. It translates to CASSPLVRSQVSYEQYF.

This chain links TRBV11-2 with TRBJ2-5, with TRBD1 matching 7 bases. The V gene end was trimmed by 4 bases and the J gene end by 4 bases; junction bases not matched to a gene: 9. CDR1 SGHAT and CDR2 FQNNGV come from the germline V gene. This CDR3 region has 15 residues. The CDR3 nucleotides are TGTGCCAGCAGCTCGACAGGGTGGGGTGGAGAGACCCAGTACTTC. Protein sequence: CASSSTGWGGETQYF.